Following are 7 T cell receptor beta chains from one sample sequenced in a study of OX40 agonist ivuxolimab in advanced cancers. The data were produced by immunoSEQ multiplex PCR, yet TCRdb's version contains in-frame clones alone and is incomplete. Of roughly 54,000 clones in the sample, about 89% were seen once. This specimen consisted of CD4+ or CD8+ T cells sorted from blood, obtained in a trial of the OX40 agonist ivuxolimab. The receptor set was obtained from an adult with an advanced solid tumor such as melanoma, head and neck, liver or kidney cancer.

The chain carries TRBV9 and TRBJ2-1, with 12 positions matching TRBD2. Germline V gene data show CDR1 as SGDLS and CDR2 as YYNGEE. The junction had 10 bases not matched to a gene; V was cut back by 0 bases and J by 6 bases. The length of the CDR3 is 18 residues. DNA for the CDR3: TGTGCCAGCAGCGTAGATCCCAACGGACTAGCGGGACTCAATGAGCAGTTCTTC. Encoded protein: CASSVDPNGLAGLNEQFF.

This chain uses TRBV5-4 with TRBJ2-7; D ambiguous. Germline lookup yields CDR1 SGHNT and CDR2 YYREEE (reference sequence). V was cut by 2 bases and J by 7 bases, with 13 bases left in between. The CDR3 is 13 amino acids. The CDR3 DNA reads TGTGCCAGCAGCTTAGAAGCGAGTGGGGAGCAGTACTTC. Translation gives CASSLEASGEQYF.

The rearrangement joins TRBV5-1 to TRBJ2-1; 15 positions match TRBD2. V was pared by 4 bases and J by 4 bases, with 6 bases of the junction left unmatched. This CDR3 has 17 amino acids. Per the germline V gene, CDR1 is SGHRS and CDR2 is YFSETQ. In nucleotides, the CDR3 is TGCGCCAGCAGCAGACCCGGGACTAGCGGGGGGTACAATGAGCAGTTCTTC. Its protein product is CASSRPGTSGGYNEQFF.

The rearrangement links TRBV21-1 to TRBJ1-2; the table's D call, TRBD1, was not checked against the DNA. TRBV21-1 is a known pseudogene. CDR3 length: 14 amino acids. CDR3 coding DNA: TGTGCCACGGTCCCGGCAACAGTTGCCTATGGCTACACCTTC. This gives the protein CATVPATVAYGYTF.

This chain connects TRBV28 to TRBJ2-7; tentatively, D is TRBD2 (5 bases). V was pared by 6 bases and J by 3 bases, with 9 bases between. CDR1 and CDR2 from the germline V gene are MDHEN and SYDVKM. The CDR3 consists of 12 residues. CDR3 DNA sequence: TGTGCCAGCAGACTAGGGAGCTACGAGCAGTACTTC. Its translation is CASRLGSYEQYF.

This sequence joins TRBV30 and TRBJ1-2, with no clear D. V was pared by 0 bases and J by 6 bases, with 8 bases between. This CDR3 is 12 amino acids long. CDR1 GTSNPN and CDR2 SVGIG come from the germline V gene (reference sequence). The CDR3 DNA sequence: TGTGCCTGGAGTGTCTGGGGAAATGGCTACACCTTC. This codes for CAWSVWGNGYTF.

This clone was picked up a small number of times. The CDR3 DNA sequence: TGTGCCAGCAGCTTACGGGTGGCGGGGGGCCTGTACTATGAGCAGTTCTTC. Encoded protein: CASSLRVAGGLYYEQFF. The gene calls are TRBV11-2 and TRBJ2-1; 8 bases map to TRBD2. With V trimmed by 2 bases and J by 8 bases, 14 bases remained unmatched. Germline-derived CDR1 and CDR2 are SGHAT and FQNNGV. The CDR3 is 17 residues long. The full variable domain, rest sourced from reference TRBV11-2 and TRBJ2-1, is EAGVAQSPRYKIIEKRQSVAFWCNPISGHATLYWYQQILGQGPKLLIQFQNNGVVDDSQLPKDRFSAERLKGVDSTLKIQPAKLEDSAVYLCASSLRVAGGLYYEQFFGPGTRLTVL.